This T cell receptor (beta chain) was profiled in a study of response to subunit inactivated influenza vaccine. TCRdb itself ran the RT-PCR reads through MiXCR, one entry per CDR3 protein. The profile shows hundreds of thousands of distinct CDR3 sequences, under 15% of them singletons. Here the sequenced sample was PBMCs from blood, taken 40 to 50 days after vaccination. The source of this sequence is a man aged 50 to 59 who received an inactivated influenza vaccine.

In DNA form, the CDR3 reads TGTGCCAGCAGCTTAATGACAGGGTTGCAAGAGACCCAGTACTTC. Residues: CASSLMTGLQETQYF. V and J are TRBV7-2 and TRBJ2-5, with 7 bases fitting TRBD1. The germline CDR1 and CDR2 sequences are SGHTA and FQGNSA. J was trimmed by 2 bases and V by 2 bases; bases with no gene match: 5. The length of the CDR3 is 15 residues. Combining the CDR3 with reference TRBV7-2 and TRBJ2-5 gives the whole variable domain GAGVSQSPSNKVTEKGKDVELRCDPISGHTALYWYRQSLGQGLEFLIYFQGNSAPDKSGLPSDRFSAERTGGSVSTLTIQRTQQEDSAVYLCASSLMTGLQETQYFGPGTRLLVL.